What follows is one T cell receptor (beta chain) and its context. Its antigen is unidentified. The sample originates from a study of early T cells in non-severe SARS-CoV-2 infection. Study-wide results and caveats: CD4 and private specificities were missed by VDJdb matching, which favored anti-spike CD8 responses.

Unique molecular identifiers (one per individual cDNA molecule) were attached. Using its own MiXCR run on the 5' RACE reads, TCRdb lists one record per CDR3 protein. The table includes fewer than 95,000 distinct CDR3 sequences, 16% detected once. The germline CDR1 and CDR2 sequences are MDHEN and SYDVKM. J lost 0 bases, V lost 2 bases, and 1 base had no gene match. This CDR3 has 15 amino acids. The rearrangement uses TRBV28 and TRBJ2-3; 8 bases line up with TRBD1. The sample consisted of whole blood, taken at baseline. The source is an adult who was a healthcare worker with PCR-confirmed SARS-CoV-2 infection or an uninfected control (not recorded which). For the CDR3, the DNA is TGTGCCAGCAGTTTAGGACAGGGTAGCACAGATACGCAGTATTTT. This sequence encodes CASSLGQGSTDTQYF.